This TCR beta chain derives from a study of T cell repertoires in cytomegalovirus infection. TCRdb re-called the reads through MiXCR, storing one row per CDR3 protein. The sample includes 450,000 to 650,000 distinct CDR3 sequences, 26% of them seen just once. The CDR3 covers 15 residues. Germline V lookup: CDR1 LGHNA, CDR2 YSLEER. Trimming took off 0 bases at V and 1 base at J, with 9 bases between the two ends. Overall study results and limits: The response measured ex vivo was dominated by TCR beta clonotypes (HLA-C-restricted and CMV-specific).

Comment on this clonotype: Its matching antigen is unknown.

This clonotype was sampled from a human donor in good health (CMV status not recorded). Some clones in this sample may be carry-over from other donors' samples. The J gene is TRBJ1-1, the V gene TRBV4-3; tentative D call: TRBD1 (6 bases). The specimen sequenced was PBMCs. The CDR3 region is CASSQDGTRNTEAFF. CDR3 DNA: TGCGCCAGCAGCCAAGACGGGACAAGGAACACTGAAGCTTTCTTT.